The 27 T cell receptor beta chains given below trace back to one sample, sequenced in a study of immune evolution from preneoplasia to lung adenocarcinoma. Data came from immunoSEQ multiplex PCR; TCRdb stores just in-frame clones and leaves some out. Of some 7,400 clones listed, roughly 77% are singletons. The sequencing input was FFPE minimally invasive lung adenocarcinoma tissue. The source is a person aged 70 to 85 with lung adenocarcinoma.

The chain couples TRBV18 to TRBJ2-7; D not certain. V was pared by 6 bases and J by 3 bases, with 15 bases between. There are 14 residues in the CDR3. Germline CDR1 KGHSH, CDR2 LQKENI. CDR3 DNA: TGTGCCAGCTCCAATACGAGACTCTTCTACGAGCAGTACTTC. Its protein product is CASSNTRLFYEQYF.

This clone was observed a single time. The rearrangement uses TRBV30 and TRBJ2-5; TRBD2 aligns across 12 bases. Germline lookup yields CDR1 GTSNPN and CDR2 SVGIG (reference sequence). This CDR3 spans 14 amino acids. Losses at the gene ends were 2 bases for V and 9 bases for J; bases not matched to a gene: 7. CDR3 nucleotide sequence: TGTGCCTGGAGTCCCGGGACTAGCGGGTCGGCCCAGTACTTC. This encodes CAWSPGTSGSAQYF. The variable domain in full, completed from reference TRBV30 and TRBJ2-5, reads SQTIHQWPATLVQPVGSPLSLECTVEGTSNPNLYWYRQAAGRGLQLLFYSVGIGQISSEVPQNLSASRPQDRQFILSSKKLLLSDSGFYLCAWSPGTSGSAQYFGPGTRLLVL.

Points on this clone: Relative to the germline gene, one junction end is altered; a read error may explain this. The rearrangement uses TRBV28 and TRBJ2-7; TRBD2 agrees at 10 bases. The CDR3 totals 13 residues. The germline CDR1 and CDR2 sequences are MDHEN and SYDVKM. Here the CDR3 DNA reads TGTGCCAGCAGTTTAGGTGCTAGCGGGAGCCAAAACTTC. Translation gives CASSLGASGSQNF.

CDR3 amino acids: CASSLQGGNEQFF. In DNA form, the CDR3 reads TGCGCCAGCAGCTTACAGGGGGGGAATGAGCAGTTCTTC. The V and J genes are TRBV5-1 and TRBJ2-1; a weak D match, TRBD1 (8 bases). The V end was cut by 2 bases, the J end by 7 bases, with 10 bases between. The CDR3 extends over 13 amino acids. CDR1 is SGHRS, CDR2 YFSETQ, per germline.

As for this clone: Germline is not matched at one junction end, which may reflect a read error. At the DNA level, this CDR3 is encoded by other sequences in the same sample as well. The chain couples TRBV28 to TRBJ1-2, with no clear D. The V gene's germline CDR1 is MDHEN and CDR2 SYDVKM. This CDR3 has 13 amino acids. This CDR3 is CASSSGIRGGYTF. The DNA of the CDR3 is TGTGCTAGCAGTTCCGGGATCCGTGGTGGCTACACCTTC.

This chain uses TRBV1 with TRBJ2-2; the table's D gene call, TRBD2, was not cross checked with the DNA. TRBV1 is marked as a pseudogene. The CDR3 is 14 amino acids. The CDR3, as DNA: TGCACCAGCAGCCTAGTCCTGAACACCGGGGAGCTGTTTTTT. Protein product: CTSSLVLNTGELFF.

The gene calls are TRBV4-1 and TRBJ2-5; 8 nucleotides line up with TRBD1. With 1 base clipped from V and 5 bases from J, the junction kept 3 bases outside the gene matches. CDR3 size: 14 residues. CDR1 MGHRA and CDR2 YSYEKL come from the germline V gene. The CDR3 protein is CASSQGTGLETQYF. In nucleotides, the CDR3 is TGCGCCAGCAGCCAAGGGACAGGGCTGGAGACCCAGTACTTC.

This chain connects TRBV28 to TRBJ1-5; D is perhaps TRBD1 (5 bases). V was trimmed by 10 bases and J by 5 bases, leaving 12 bases between them. This CDR3 spans 12 amino acids. In germline, CDR1 is MDHEN, CDR2 SYDVKM. The CDR3 bases are TGTGCCATCGGACCGGGGGATCAGCCCCAGCATTTT. It translates to CAIGPGDQPQHF.

This clone turned up a few times. The V gene is TRBV11-1, the J gene TRBJ2-5; a weak D match, TRBD2 (7 bases). The V gene's germline CDR1 is SGHAT and CDR2 FQDESV (reference sequence). Deletions cut 5 bases from V and 1 base from J, with 8 bases between. The length of the CDR3 is 13 residues. DNA for the CDR3: TGTGCCAGCAGCCGGGGGGCCCAAGAGACCCAGTACTTC. This translates into CASSRGAQETQYF.

CDR3 loop: CASSISGVETQYF. CDR3 nucleotides: TGTGCCAGCAGCATTAGCGGGGTAGAGACCCAGTACTTC. V and J are TRBV7-2 and TRBJ2-5; TRBD2 agrees at 8 bases. V lost 5 bases and J lost 4; bases outside the gene matches: 3. The length of the CDR3 is 13 residues. Germline lookup yields CDR1 SGHTA and CDR2 FQGNSA.

The CDR3 is CASSLGEAGNNEQYF. DNA of the CDR3: TGTGCCAGCAGTTTAGGTGAGGCTGGGAACAACGAGCAGTACTTC. The chain uses TRBV28 and TRBJ2-7; no reliable D call. Germline-derived CDR1 and CDR2 are MDHEN and SYDVKM. V was clipped by 2 bases and J by 5 bases, with 16 bases between them. This CDR3 contains 15 residues.

The chain uses TRBV29-1 and TRBJ2-3; D gene ambiguous. The CDR3 spans 11 residues. Per germline, CDR1 SQVTM and CDR2 ANQGSEA. V gave up 4 bases and J gave up 4 bases, with 6 bases separating them. For the CDR3, the DNA is TGCAGCGTTGGGAACTCAGATACGCAGTATTTT. It encodes CSVGNSDTQYF.

The chain employs TRBV12-5 and TRBJ1-4; D possibly corresponds to TRBD1 (5 bases). V dropped 0 bases and J dropped 2 bases, with 10 bases sitting between them. CDR3 size: 16 residues. In germline, CDR1 is LGHNT, CDR2 FRNRAP. CDR3 in amino acids: CASGLVLGGTNEKLFF. The CDR3 nucleotides are TGTGCTAGTGGTTTGGTACTTGGGGGGACTAATGAAAAACTGTTTTTT.

The V and J genes are TRBV11-3 and TRBJ2-1; 11 bases fit TRBD2. Per the germline V gene, CDR1 is SGHNT and CDR2 is YENEEA. The CDR3 is made up of 15 amino acids. V was clipped by 3 bases and J by 5 bases; unmatched bases: 3. The CDR3 reads CASSFGTSGHNEQFF. The DNA for the CDR3 is TGTGCCAGCAGCTTCGGGACTAGCGGCCACAATGAGCAGTTCTTC.

The chain links TRBV5-1 to TRBJ2-7; 7 nucleotides line up with TRBD1. The CDR3 is made up of 12 amino acids. The junction had 1 base not matched to a gene; V was cut back by 0 bases and J by 7 bases. Germline-derived CDR1 and CDR2 are SGHRS and YFSETQ. CDR3 loop: CASSLAGQEQYF. CDR3 coding DNA: TGCGCCAGCAGCTTGGCGGGACAGGAGCAGTACTTC.

This clone was recorded only once. The chain couples TRBV10-3 to TRBJ2-2; no definite D call. CDR3 length equals 15 residues. Looked up from germline, CDR1 is ENHRY and CDR2 is SYGVKD. The ends were cut back, 4 bases at V and 2 bases at J, with 11 bases in the middle. CDR3 nucleotides: TGTGCCATCAGTGGTCGGCAAACAAACACCGGGGAGCTGTTTTTT. Its protein product is CAISGRQTNTGELFF.

V is TRBV15 and J is TRBJ2-5, with D perhaps matching TRBD1 (6 bases). The V and J ends lost 5 bases and 5 bases respectively, with 15 bases between them. Germline CDR1 and CDR2: LNHNV and YYDKDF (reference sequence). CDR3 length equals 14 residues. CDR3 bases: TGTGCCACCAGCGGGGGCCACAGGCCTGAGACCCAGTACTTC. This encodes CATSGGHRPETQYF.

V is TRBV7-6 and J is TRBJ2-5; TRBD1 agrees at 7 bases. The germline V gene has CDR1 SGHVS and CDR2 FNYEAQ. This CDR3 has 14 amino acids. V lost 5 bases, J lost 0 bases, and 3 bases stayed unmatched. The CDR3 DNA reads TGTGCCAGCAGCCCACAGGGGAACCAAGAGACCCAGTACTTC. It yields the protein CASSPQGNQETQYF.

The genes are TRBV19 and TRBJ1-5; D is possibly TRBD1 (6 bases). This CDR3 comprises 13 residues. V gave up 6 bases and J gave up 5 bases, with 11 bases separating them. CDR1 and CDR2 from the germline V gene are LNHDA and SQIVND (reference sequence). The CDR3 nucleotides read TGTGCCAGTAGAGGGGGGCAATATCAGCCCCAGCATTTT. Translated, it gives CASRGGQYQPQHF.

V and J are TRBV19 and TRBJ2-2, with 10 nucleotides matching TRBD1. CDR3 length: 14 residues. Germline CDR1 LNHDA, CDR2 SQIVND (reference sequence). The V segment lost 11 bases and the J segment 6 bases; nucleotides outside the gene matches: 9. CDR3 in amino acids: CAGSPGTGAGELFF. CDR3 nucleotide sequence: TGTGCCGGATCCCCCGGGACAGGGGCCGGGGAGCTGTTTTTT.

The chain recombines TRBV19 with TRBJ1-2; no clear D gene. CDR3 length: 12 residues. With 3 bases removed from V and 8 bases from J, the gap between germline ends came to 10 bases. Per the germline V gene, CDR1 is LNHDA and CDR2 is SQIVND (reference sequence). Here the CDR3 DNA reads TGTGCCAGTAGTATCCCATTGGGAGGCTACACCTTC. Residues: CASSIPLGGYTF.

In nucleotides, the CDR3 is TGTGCCAGCAGCTCTAGACAACCGGGGTCCCACGAAAAACTGTTTTTT. This translates into CASSSRQPGSHEKLFF. The chain carries TRBV5-6 and TRBJ1-4, with D unclear. Deletions cut 3 bases from V and 8 bases from J, with 20 bases between. Germline CDR1 reads SGHDT; CDR2 reads YYEEEE. The CDR3 extends over 16 amino acids.

The chain recombines TRBV5-1 with TRBJ2-4; D ambiguous. The CDR3 length is 15 residues. Germline V gene data show CDR1 as SGHRS and CDR2 as YFSETQ. V dropped 9 bases and J dropped 0 bases, with 16 bases sitting between them. In DNA, the CDR3 is TGCGCCAACTTAGTCAGTACACAAGCCAAAAACATTCAGTACTTC. Its protein product is CANLVSTQAKNIQYF.

This chain links TRBV28 with TRBJ2-1, with TRBD1 identical over 7 bases. Trimming cost V 6 bases and J 5 bases; bases outside gene matches: 10. Germline CDR1 is MDHEN and CDR2 is SYDVKM. The CDR3 is 15 residues long. The CDR3 region has the DNA TGTGCCAGCAGACCCGGGACAGCCAACCACAATGAGCAGTTCTTC. Protein sequence: CASRPGTANHNEQFF.

As regards this clone: This same CDR3 is encoded by further DNA sequences in the sample. The rearrangement uses TRBV28 and TRBJ2-2; TRBD1 aligns across 11 bases. V lost 6 bases and J lost 7; bases outside the gene matches: 7. From germline, CDR1 is MDHEN and CDR2 SYDVKM. This CDR3 comprises 15 residues. The CDR3 protein is CASRIGTGGVGELFF. CDR3 DNA sequence: TGTGCCAGCAGGATAGGGACAGGGGGTGTCGGGGAGCTGTTTTTT.

This sequence joins TRBV6-5 and TRBJ1-2; D is ambiguous. The CDR3 has 13 residues. The germline CDR1 and CDR2 sequences are MNHEY and SVGAGI. With 2 bases removed from V and 1 base from J, the gap between germline ends came to 5 bases. CDR3 sequence (DNA): TGTGCCAGCAGTTACGCGGATAACTATGGCTACACCTTC. It yields the protein CASSYADNYGYTF.

This clone showed up just once. The gene calls are TRBV5-1 and TRBJ2-1, with TRBD2 identical over 8 bases. Per the germline V gene, CDR1 is SGHRS and CDR2 is YFSETQ. Unmatched junction bases numbered 21, after V lost 3 bases and J lost 7 bases. The CDR3 covers 19 residues. The CDR3: CASSSRALTGTSSVNEQFF. DNA of the CDR3: TGCGCCAGCAGCTCAAGGGCTTTGACCGGGACTAGTTCCGTTAATGAGCAGTTCTTC.